These T cell receptor beta chains were read from a single sample in a study of cytotoxic CD8 clonotypes in ibrutinib-treated CLL. Generated by immunoSEQ multiplex PCR, the TCRdb table keeps only in-frame clones and is missing some. Of almost 85,000 clones in the sample, roughly 86% are singletons; the top ten hold roughly 5%. Sequenced material: PBMCs, taken before ibrutinib treatment. These receptors were collected from a human donor with chronic lymphocytic leukemia. CDR3s include the opening cysteine and the closing phenylalanine or tryptophan. A D gene is named only where the DNA matches it firmly. Clone size appears in some rows only: once, few, many, or a class for an expanded clone.

D gene: .
clone size: once
J gene: TRBJ2-7
V gene: TRBV5-4
CDR3 DNA: TGTGCCAGCAGCCGCGGGGTGGGGCGCTACGAGCAGTACTTC
CDR3 protein: CASSRGVGRYEQYF

D gene: TRBD2
clone size: .
J gene: TRBJ2-1
V gene: TRBV18
CDR3 DNA: TGTGCCAGCTCACCTTCGGGACTAGCGGGAGGCAATGAGCAGTTCTTC
CDR3 protein: CASSPSGLAGGNEQFF

D gene: .
clone size: .
J gene: TRBJ1-2
V gene: TRBV27
CDR3 DNA: TGTGCCAGCAGTTTATCGTATAATAACTATGGCTACACCTTC
CDR3 protein: CASSLSYNNYGYTF

D gene: .
clone size: .
J gene: TRBJ2-1
V gene: TRBV9
CDR3 DNA: TGTGCCAGCAGCGTCGGGGAGAGTGGCTATGAGCAGTTCTTC
CDR3 protein: CASSVGESGYEQFF

D gene: .
clone size: .
J gene: TRBJ2-7
V gene: TRBV5-4
CDR3 DNA: TGTGCCAGCAGCTTGGGCGGCAACTCGGCCTACGAGCAGTACTTC
CDR3 protein: CASSLGGNSAYEQYF

D gene: TRBD1
clone size: .
J gene: TRBJ2-2
V gene: TRBV7-3
CDR3 DNA: TGTGCCAGCAGCTTAAGGCCAGGGGGCTTTACCGGGGAGCTGTTTTTT
CDR3 protein: CASSLRPGGFTGELFF

D gene: .
clone size: .
J gene: TRBJ1-5
V gene: TRBV4-1
CDR3 DNA: TGCGCCAGCAGCCGTACAGGACTTGATCAGCCCCAGCATTTT
CDR3 protein: CASSRTGLDQPQHF

D gene: .
clone size: .
J gene: TRBJ1-2
V gene: TRBV7-2
CDR3 DNA: TGTGCCAGCAGCTGGGCCCTACAGTCAAACTATGGCTACACCTTC
CDR3 protein: CASSWALQSNYGYTF

D gene: .
clone size: .
J gene: TRBJ1-1
V gene: TRBV14
CDR3 DNA: TGTGCCAGCAGCCAAGGCTTTAGGACGAGGCCTTGGGAAGCTTTCTTT
CDR3 protein: CASSQGFRTRPWEAFF

D gene: TRBD2
clone size: .
J gene: TRBJ2-3
V gene: TRBV4-2
CDR3 DNA: TGTGCCAGCAGCCAAGAGGGAGGGCTCACAGATACGCAGTATTTT
CDR3 protein: CASSQEGGLTDTQYF

D gene: TRBD1
clone size: .
J gene: TRBJ2-7
V gene: TRBV29-1
CDR3 DNA: TGCAGCGTCCGCCCGGGACAGGGGGACCACGAGCAGTACTTC
CDR3 protein: CSVRPGQGDHEQYF

D gene: TRBD2
clone size: .
J gene: TRBJ2-7
V gene: TRBV5-1
CDR3 DNA: TGCGCCAGCAGCCCGTGGGGACTAGCGGGAGGGGAGCAGTACTTC
CDR3 protein: CASSPWGLAGGEQYF

D gene: .
clone size: .
J gene: TRBJ2-4
V gene: TRBV20-1
CDR3 DNA: TGCAGTGCTAGAGAGGATACAATTCAGTACTTC
CDR3 protein: CSAREDTIQYF

D gene: TRBD1
clone size: .
J gene: TRBJ2-7
V gene: TRBV7-8
CDR3 DNA: TGTGCCAGCAGCCCCCGGGACAGGGGGACCACGGGTTCCTACGAGCAGTACTTC
CDR3 protein: CASSPRDRGTTGSYEQYF

D gene: TRBD2
clone size: .
J gene: TRBJ2-1
V gene: TRBV7-3
CDR3 DNA: TGTGCCAGCAGCCCCCATCTAGCGGGTTCCTACAATGAGCAGTTCTTC
CDR3 protein: CASSPHLAGSYNEQFF

D gene: .
clone size: .
J gene: TRBJ2-1
V gene: TRBV9
CDR3 DNA: TGTGCCAGCAGCGTAGACCGGGTAGCGATCTACAATGAGCAGTTCTTC
CDR3 protein: CASSVDRVAIYNEQFF

D gene: .
clone size: few
J gene: TRBJ1-1
V gene: TRBV7-2
CDR3 DNA: TGTGCCAGCAGCTTGTCTCGGGTAGCTTTCTTT
CDR3 protein: CASSLSRVAFF

D gene: .
clone size: .
J gene: TRBJ2-7
V gene: TRBV28
CDR3 DNA: TGTGCCAGCCGTCTACCGGGTGTGAACGAGCAGTACTTC
CDR3 protein: CASRLPGVNEQYF

D gene: .
clone size: .
J gene: TRBJ1-5
V gene: TRBV19
CDR3 DNA: TGTGCCAGTAGCTTCGACAGAGATCAGCCCCAGCATTTT
CDR3 protein: CASSFDRDQPQHF

D gene: TRBD1
clone size: .
J gene: TRBJ1-2
V gene: TRBV5-1
CDR3 DNA: TGCGCCAGCAGCTTGATAGGGGGCATCAATGGCTACACCTTC
CDR3 protein: CASSLIGGINGYTF

D gene: TRBD2
clone size: .
J gene: TRBJ2-7
V gene: TRBV7-9
CDR3 DNA: TGTGCCAGCAGCGGACGGGGCGGGAGGGCCGAGCAGTACTTC
CDR3 protein: CASSGRGGRAEQYF

D gene: .
clone size: few
J gene: TRBJ1-1
V gene: TRBV6-1
CDR3 DNA: TGTGCCAGCAGTTCTAAAGCGAACACTGAAGCTTTCTTT
CDR3 protein: CASSSKANTEAFF

D gene: .
clone size: .
J gene: TRBJ2-7
V gene: TRBV7-2
CDR3 DNA: TGTGCCAGCAGCTTCGGGGGAAGCTCCTACGAGCAGTACTTC
CDR3 protein: CASSFGGSSYEQYF

D gene: .
clone size: .
J gene: TRBJ2-3
V gene: TRBV5-4
CDR3 DNA: TGTGCCAGCAGCCCAAGGACATCAGATACGCAGTATTTT
CDR3 protein: CASSPRTSDTQYF

D gene: .
clone size: .
J gene: TRBJ1-1
V gene: TRBV9
CDR3 DNA: TGTGCCAGCAGCTCAAGGGTGTCCGAAACTGAAGCTTTCTTT
CDR3 protein: CASSSRVSETEAFF

D gene: .
clone size: once
J gene: TRBJ2-7
V gene: TRBV11-3
CDR3 DNA: TGTGCCAGCAGCATCACAGGGATAGGGGTAGCCGAGCAGTACTTC
CDR3 protein: CASSITGIGVAEQYF

D gene: .
clone size: .
J gene: TRBJ1-5
V gene: TRBV5-8
CDR3 DNA: TGTGCCAGCAGCTTCCAGGGCTGGCGGCAGCCCCAGCATTTT
CDR3 protein: CASSFQGWRQPQHF

D gene: TRBD1
clone size: .
J gene: TRBJ2-1
V gene: TRBV9
CDR3 DNA: TGTGCCAGCAGCGCAGACCACAGGGGCTCCTACAATGAGCAGTTCTTC
CDR3 protein: CASSADHRGSYNEQFF

D gene: TRBD2
clone size: .
J gene: TRBJ2-7
V gene: TRBV28
CDR3 DNA: TGTGCCAGCAGTTTCCTCGGGGTAGCGGGAGAGGGGGAGCAGTACTTC
CDR3 protein: CASSFLGVAGEGEQYF

D gene: .
clone size: .
J gene: TRBJ2-3
V gene: TRBV6-5
CDR3 DNA: TGTGCCAGCAGTTTGGGAGCAGCAAGCACAGATACGCAGTATTTT
CDR3 protein: CASSLGAASTDTQYF

D gene: .
clone size: .
J gene: TRBJ1-5
V gene: TRBV28
CDR3 DNA: TGTGCCAGCAGCCTTTATAGCAATCAGCCCCAGCATTTT
CDR3 protein: CASSLYSNQPQHF

D gene: TRBD2
clone size: .
J gene: TRBJ2-5
V gene: TRBV9
CDR3 DNA: TGTGCCAGCAGCGTGAGCGGGAGGGGCGACGAGACCCAGTACTTC
CDR3 protein: CASSVSGRGDETQYF

D gene: .
clone size: few
J gene: TRBJ1-5
V gene: TRBV25-1
CDR3 DNA: TGTGCCAGCAGTGACCGTGGGAATCAGCCCCAGCATTTT
CDR3 protein: CASSDRGNQPQHF

D gene: TRBD2
clone size: .
J gene: TRBJ2-7
V gene: TRBV7-2
CDR3 DNA: TGTGCCAGCAGCTTAGCGATTAGCGGGCCTGCCTACGAGCAGTACTTC
CDR3 protein: CASSLAISGPAYEQYF

D gene: TRBD1
clone size: .
J gene: TRBJ2-5
V gene: TRBV29-1
CDR3 DNA: TGCAGCGTTGTTCGGGGCGGGACAGGCCAAGAGACCCAGTACTTC
CDR3 protein: CSVVRGGTGQETQYF

D gene: .
clone size: .
J gene: TRBJ1-5
V gene: TRBV5-8
CDR3 DNA: TGTGCCAGCAGCTTGCCGAGGGAAATTCAGCCCCAGCATTTT
CDR3 protein: CASSLPREIQPQHF

D gene: .
clone size: .
J gene: TRBJ2-7
V gene: TRBV28
CDR3 DNA: TGTGCCAGCAGTTTTACGAGGTACTCCTACGAGCAGTACTTC
CDR3 protein: CASSFTRYSYEQYF

D gene: TRBD2
clone size: .
J gene: TRBJ2-1
V gene: TRBV11-2
CDR3 DNA: TGTGCCAGCCAAGGGACTAGCGGGAGACTCTCCTACAATGAGCAGTTCTTC
CDR3 protein: CASQGTSGRLSYNEQFF

D gene: TRBD2
clone size: .
J gene: TRBJ2-1
V gene: TRBV4-1
CDR3 DNA: TGCGCCAGCAGCCAAGAGGGGAGCGGGGGCTACAATGAGCAGTTCTTC
CDR3 protein: CASSQEGSGGYNEQFF

D gene: .
clone size: .
J gene: TRBJ2-4
V gene: TRBV28
CDR3 DNA: TGTGCCAGCAGTCTCCGGACCGACCAGTACTTC
CDR3 protein: CASSLRTDQYF

D gene: .
clone size: .
J gene: TRBJ2-3
V gene: TRBV10-2
CDR3 DNA: TGCGCCAGCAGTGAGGACTATAGCACAGATACGCAGTATTTT
CDR3 protein: CASSEDYSTDTQYF

D gene: .
clone size: .
J gene: TRBJ2-1
V gene: TRBV29-1
CDR3 DNA: TGCACCTTAATAAGCCGTAGGGGGGGAAATGAGCAGTTCTTC
CDR3 protein: CTLISRRGGNEQFF

D gene: .
clone size: .
J gene: TRBJ2-5
V gene: TRBV29-1
CDR3 DNA: TGCAGCGTTGCTACTAGCAGCCGGGAGACCCAGTACTTC
CDR3 protein: CSVATSSRETQYF

D gene: TRBD1
clone size: .
J gene: TRBJ2-7
V gene: TRBV5-4
CDR3 DNA: TGTGCCAGCAGCTTCGGGACAGGGATCTACGAGCAGTACTTC
CDR3 protein: CASSFGTGIYEQYF

D gene: .
clone size: few
J gene: TRBJ2-7
V gene: TRBV7-3
CDR3 DNA: TGTGCCAGCAGCGCCACTAGTTCCTCCTACGAGCAGTACTTC
CDR3 protein: CASSATSSSYEQYF

D gene: .
clone size: once
J gene: TRBJ2-7
V gene: TRBV5-1
CDR3 DNA: TGCGCCAGCAGCGTGGCGGCAGGCGGAGCGTCCTACGAGCAGTACTTC
CDR3 protein: CASSVAAGGASYEQYF

D gene: .
clone size: .
J gene: TRBJ2-1
V gene: TRBV6-6
CDR3 DNA: TGTGCCAGCAGCTTCGGACCGAACAATGAGCAGTTCTTC
CDR3 protein: CASSFGPNNEQFF

D gene: .
clone size: once
J gene: TRBJ1-1
V gene: TRBV12-5
CDR3 DNA: TGTGCTAGTGGTTCCACCCTACAGTGGACTGAAGCTTTCTTT
CDR3 protein: CASGSTLQWTEAFF

D gene: .
clone size: .
J gene: TRBJ1-1
V gene: TRBV7-3
CDR3 DNA: TGTGCCAGCAGCTCGGGGCTGCTTGGTGAAGCTTTCTTT
CDR3 protein: CASSSGLLGEAFF

D gene: .
clone size: .
J gene: TRBJ2-2
V gene: TRBV7-9
CDR3 DNA: TGTGCCAGCAGCTTAATTCGGGGGAACACCGGGGAGCTGTTTTTT
CDR3 protein: CASSLIRGNTGELFF

D gene: .
clone size: .
J gene: TRBJ1-2
V gene: TRBV28
CDR3 DNA: TGTGCCAGCAGTTACTACCGGTCTTCTAACTATGGCTACACCTTC
CDR3 protein: CASSYYRSSNYGYTF

D gene: TRBD1
clone size: .
J gene: TRBJ1-2
V gene: TRBV7-9
CDR3 DNA: TGTGCCAGCAGTGACTACCACCGGGACAGGGAGTATGGCTACACCTTC
CDR3 protein: CASSDYHRDREYGYTF

D gene: .
clone size: .
J gene: TRBJ1-5
V gene: TRBV29-1
CDR3 DNA: TGCAGCGTCAGAGTAGGGGTGGAGAGCAATCAGCCCCAGCATTTT
CDR3 protein: CSVRVGVESNQPQHF

D gene: .
clone size: .
J gene: TRBJ2-5
V gene: TRBV18
CDR3 DNA: TGTGCCAGCTCACCAGTCCAAGAGACCCAGTACTTC
CDR3 protein: CASSPVQETQYF

D gene: TRBD2
clone size: .
J gene: TRBJ2-5
V gene: TRBV15
CDR3 DNA: TGTGCCACCAGCAGAAATACGGGACTAACGGCGGAAGAGACCCAGTACTTC
CDR3 protein: CATSRNTGLTAEETQYF